This T cell receptor (beta chain) was sequenced for a study of T cells in tumors after PD-1 blockade. Whole-study context: Daily vismodegib 150 mg continued in a subset of anti-PD-1-treated patients.

This clone was seen a handful of times. Here immunoSEQ multiplex PCR was the method, and the copy in TCRdb shows in-frame clones only, minus some. The sample has 14,000 to 15,000 clones; roughly 80% are singletons. The CDR3 spans 14 residues. Germline V gene sequence: CDR1 SEHNR, CDR2 FQNEAQ (reference sequence). V was pared by 6 bases and J by 6 bases, with 10 bases of the junction left unmatched. The chain employs TRBV7-9 and TRBJ2-7; 8 nucleotides line up with TRBD2. Sequences were derived from PBMCs, sampled after anti-PD-1 treatment. This receptor was taken from a human donor with basal cell carcinoma. The CDR3 loop reads CASSYGTSKGEQYF. For the CDR3, the DNA is TGTGCCAGCAGTTATGGGACTAGTAAGGGCGAGCAGTACTTC.